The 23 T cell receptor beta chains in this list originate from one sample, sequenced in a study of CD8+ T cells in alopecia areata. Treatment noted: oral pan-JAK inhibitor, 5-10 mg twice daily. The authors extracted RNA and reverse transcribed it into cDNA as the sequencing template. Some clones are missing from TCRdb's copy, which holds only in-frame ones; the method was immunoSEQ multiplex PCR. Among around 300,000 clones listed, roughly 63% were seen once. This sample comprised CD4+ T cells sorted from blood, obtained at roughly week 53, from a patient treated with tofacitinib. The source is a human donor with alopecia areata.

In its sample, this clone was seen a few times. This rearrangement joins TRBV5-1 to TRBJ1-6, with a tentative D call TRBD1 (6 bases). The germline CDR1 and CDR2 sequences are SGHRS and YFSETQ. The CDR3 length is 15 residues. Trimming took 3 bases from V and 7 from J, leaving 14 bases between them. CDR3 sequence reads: CASSYTGLMNSPLHF. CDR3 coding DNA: TGCGCCAGCAGCTATACAGGGCTGATGAATTCACCCCTCCACTTT.

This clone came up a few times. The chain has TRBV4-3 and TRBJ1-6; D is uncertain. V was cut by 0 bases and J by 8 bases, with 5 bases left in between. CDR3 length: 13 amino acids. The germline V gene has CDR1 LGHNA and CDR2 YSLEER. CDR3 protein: CASSQEYDSPLHF. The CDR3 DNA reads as TGCGCCAGCAGCCAAGAATACGATTCACCCCTCCACTTT.

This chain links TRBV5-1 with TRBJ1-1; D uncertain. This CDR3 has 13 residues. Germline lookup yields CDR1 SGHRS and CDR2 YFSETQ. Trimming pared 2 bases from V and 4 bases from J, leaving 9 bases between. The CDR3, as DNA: TGCGCCAGCAGCTTCGAGTTGGGCACTGAAGCTTTCTTT. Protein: CASSFELGTEAFF.

The CDR3 coding sequence is TGTGCCAGCAACGACAGAAGATATGGCTACACCTTC. Protein product: CASNDRRYGYTF. The chain combines TRBV6-5 with TRBJ1-2, with D perhaps TRBD1 (5 bases). V lost 7 bases and J 5 bases, leaving 11 bases between the germline ends. The CDR3 length is 12 residues. CDR1 is MNHEY, CDR2 SVGAGI, per germline.

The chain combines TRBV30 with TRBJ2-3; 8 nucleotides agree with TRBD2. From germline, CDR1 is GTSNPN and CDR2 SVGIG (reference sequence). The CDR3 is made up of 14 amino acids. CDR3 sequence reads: CAHFPSGGSDTQYF. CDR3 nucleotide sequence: TGTGCTCATTTCCCCAGCGGGGGAAGCGATACGCAGTATTTT.

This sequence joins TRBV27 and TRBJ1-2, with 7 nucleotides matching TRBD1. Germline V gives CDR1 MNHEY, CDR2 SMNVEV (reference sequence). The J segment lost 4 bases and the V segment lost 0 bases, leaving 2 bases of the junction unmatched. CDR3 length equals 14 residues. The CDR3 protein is CASSLSRGGYGYTF. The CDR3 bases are TGTGCCAGCAGTTTATCCAGGGGGGGCTATGGCTACACCTTC.

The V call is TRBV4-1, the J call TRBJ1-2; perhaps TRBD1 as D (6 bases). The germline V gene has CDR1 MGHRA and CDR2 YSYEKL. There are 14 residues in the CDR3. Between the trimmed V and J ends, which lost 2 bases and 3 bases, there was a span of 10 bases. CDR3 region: CASSQWTADYGYTF. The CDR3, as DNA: TGCGCCAGCAGCCAATGGACAGCAGACTATGGCTACACCTTC.

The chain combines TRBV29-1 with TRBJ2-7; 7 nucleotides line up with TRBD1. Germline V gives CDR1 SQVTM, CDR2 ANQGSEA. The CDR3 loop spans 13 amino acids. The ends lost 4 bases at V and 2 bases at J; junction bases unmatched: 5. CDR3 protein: CSVAGGSAYEQYF. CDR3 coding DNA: TGCAGCGTTGCAGGGGGTTCGGCCTACGAGCAGTACTTC.

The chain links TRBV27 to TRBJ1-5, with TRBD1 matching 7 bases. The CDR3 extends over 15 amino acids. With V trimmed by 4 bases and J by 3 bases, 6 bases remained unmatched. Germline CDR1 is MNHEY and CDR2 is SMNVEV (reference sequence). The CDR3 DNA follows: TGTGCCAGCAGTTCCCACAGGGGAATCAATCAGCCCCAGCATTTT. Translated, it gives CASSSHRGINQPQHF.

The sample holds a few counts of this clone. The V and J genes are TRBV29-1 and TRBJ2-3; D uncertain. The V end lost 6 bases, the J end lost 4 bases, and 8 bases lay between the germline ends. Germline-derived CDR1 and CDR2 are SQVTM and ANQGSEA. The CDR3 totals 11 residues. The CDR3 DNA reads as TGCAGCGTGATTGGGCCAGATACGCAGTATTTT. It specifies CSVIGPDTQYF.

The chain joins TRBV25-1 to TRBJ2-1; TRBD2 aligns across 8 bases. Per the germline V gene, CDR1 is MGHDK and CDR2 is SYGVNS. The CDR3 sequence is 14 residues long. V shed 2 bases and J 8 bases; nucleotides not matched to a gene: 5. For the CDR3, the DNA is TGTGCCAGCAGTGAAACGGGAGGGTTGCATGAGCAGTTCTTC. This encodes CASSETGGLHEQFF.

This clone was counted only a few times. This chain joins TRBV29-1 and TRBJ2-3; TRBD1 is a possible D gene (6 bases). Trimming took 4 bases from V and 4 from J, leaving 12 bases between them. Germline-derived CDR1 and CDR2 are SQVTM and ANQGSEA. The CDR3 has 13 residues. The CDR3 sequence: CSVAGARADTQYF. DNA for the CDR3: TGCAGCGTTGCAGGGGCCCGGGCAGATACGCAGTATTTT.

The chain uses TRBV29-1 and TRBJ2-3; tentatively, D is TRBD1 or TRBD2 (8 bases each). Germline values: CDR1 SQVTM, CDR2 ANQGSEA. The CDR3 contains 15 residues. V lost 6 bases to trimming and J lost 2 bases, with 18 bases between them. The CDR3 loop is CSVGQAGGPTDTQYF. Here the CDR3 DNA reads TGCAGCGTGGGACAGGCGGGGGGCCCCACAGATACGCAGTATTTT.

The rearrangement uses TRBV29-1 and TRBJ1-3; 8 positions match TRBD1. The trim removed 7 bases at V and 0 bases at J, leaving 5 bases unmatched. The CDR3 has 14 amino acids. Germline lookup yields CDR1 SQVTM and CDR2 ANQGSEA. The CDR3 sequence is CSADRGLSGNTIYF. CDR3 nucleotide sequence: TGCAGCGCTGACAGGGGCCTCTCTGGAAACACCATATATTTT.

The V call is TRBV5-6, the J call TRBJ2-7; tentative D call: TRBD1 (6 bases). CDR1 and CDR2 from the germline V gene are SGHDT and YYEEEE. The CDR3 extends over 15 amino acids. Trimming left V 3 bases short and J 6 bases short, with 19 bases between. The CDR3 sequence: CASSSLAYQGIEQYF. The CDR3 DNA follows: TGTGCCAGCAGCTCCTTGGCGTACCAGGGGATCGAGCAGTACTTC.

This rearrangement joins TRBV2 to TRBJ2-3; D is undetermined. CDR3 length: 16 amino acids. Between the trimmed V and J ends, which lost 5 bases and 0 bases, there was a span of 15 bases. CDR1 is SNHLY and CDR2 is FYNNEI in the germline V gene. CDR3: CASSLSTGRSTDTQYF. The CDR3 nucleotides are TGTGCCAGCAGTCTCTCGACGGGCAGGAGCACAGATACGCAGTATTTT.

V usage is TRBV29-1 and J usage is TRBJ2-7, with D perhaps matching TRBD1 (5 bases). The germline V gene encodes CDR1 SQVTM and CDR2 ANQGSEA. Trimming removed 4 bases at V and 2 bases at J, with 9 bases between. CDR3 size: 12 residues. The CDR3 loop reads CSVVGRAYEQYF. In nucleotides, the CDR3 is TGCAGCGTTGTGGGCAGGGCCTACGAGCAGTACTTC.

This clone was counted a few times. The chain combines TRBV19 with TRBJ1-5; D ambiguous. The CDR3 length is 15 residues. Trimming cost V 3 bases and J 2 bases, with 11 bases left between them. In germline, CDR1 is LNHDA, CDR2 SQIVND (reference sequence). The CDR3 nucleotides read TGTGCCAGTAGTATGCGGGGAGCGGGCAATCAGCCCCAGCATTTT. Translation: CASSMRGAGNQPQHF.

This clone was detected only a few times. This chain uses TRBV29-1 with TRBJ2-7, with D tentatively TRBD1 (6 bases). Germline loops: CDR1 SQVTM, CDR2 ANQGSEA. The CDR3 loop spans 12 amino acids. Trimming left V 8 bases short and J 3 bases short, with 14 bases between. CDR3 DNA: TGCAGCTCTGTGGAAGGGGGCTACGAGCAGTACTTC. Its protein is CSSVEGGYEQYF.

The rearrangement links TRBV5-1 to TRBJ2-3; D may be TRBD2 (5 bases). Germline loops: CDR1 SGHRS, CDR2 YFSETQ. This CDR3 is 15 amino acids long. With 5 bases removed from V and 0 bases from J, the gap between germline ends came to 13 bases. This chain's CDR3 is CASSRAGLSTDTQYF. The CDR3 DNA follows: TGCGCCAGCAGTAGGGCGGGCCTTAGCACAGATACGCAGTATTTT.

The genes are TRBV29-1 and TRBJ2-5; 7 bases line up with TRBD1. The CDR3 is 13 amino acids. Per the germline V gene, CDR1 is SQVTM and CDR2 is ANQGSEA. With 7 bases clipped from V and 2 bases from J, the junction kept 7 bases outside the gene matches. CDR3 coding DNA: TGCAGCGGAGAGGGGGCCCATCAAGAGACCCAGTACTTC. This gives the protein CSGEGAHQETQYF.

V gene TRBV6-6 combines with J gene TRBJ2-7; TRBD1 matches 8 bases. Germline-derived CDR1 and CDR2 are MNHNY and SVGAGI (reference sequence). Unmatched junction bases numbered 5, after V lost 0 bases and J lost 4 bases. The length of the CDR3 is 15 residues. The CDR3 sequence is CASSYSRGREYEQYF. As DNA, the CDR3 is TGTGCCAGCAGTTACTCCAGGGGGCGTGAGTACGAGCAGTACTTC.

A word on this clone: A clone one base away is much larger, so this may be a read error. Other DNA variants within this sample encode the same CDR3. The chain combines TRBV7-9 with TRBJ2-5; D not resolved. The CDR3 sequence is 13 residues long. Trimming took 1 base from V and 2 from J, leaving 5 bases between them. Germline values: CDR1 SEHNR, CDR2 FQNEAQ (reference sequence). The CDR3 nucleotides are TGTGCCAGCAGCTTAGAGCTGCAAGAGACCCAGTACTTC. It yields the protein CASSLELQETQYF.